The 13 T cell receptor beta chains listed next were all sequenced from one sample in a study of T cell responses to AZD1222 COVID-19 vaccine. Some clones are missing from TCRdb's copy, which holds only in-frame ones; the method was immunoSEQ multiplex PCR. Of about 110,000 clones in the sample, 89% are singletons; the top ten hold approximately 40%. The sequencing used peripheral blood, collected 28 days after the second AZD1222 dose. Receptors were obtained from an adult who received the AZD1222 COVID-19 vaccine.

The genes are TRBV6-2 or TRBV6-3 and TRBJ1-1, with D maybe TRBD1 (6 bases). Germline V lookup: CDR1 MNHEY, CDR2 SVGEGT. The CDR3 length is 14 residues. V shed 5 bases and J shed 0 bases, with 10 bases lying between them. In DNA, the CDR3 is TGTGCCAGCAGTAGACAGGTTATGAACACTGAAGCTTTCTTT. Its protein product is CASSRQVMNTEAFF.

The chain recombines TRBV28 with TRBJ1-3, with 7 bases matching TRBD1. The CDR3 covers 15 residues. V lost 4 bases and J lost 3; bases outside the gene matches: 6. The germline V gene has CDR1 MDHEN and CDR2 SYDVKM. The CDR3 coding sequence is TGTGCCAGCAGTTCACAGGGGTTTTTTGGAAACACCATATATTTT. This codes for CASSSQGFFGNTIYF.

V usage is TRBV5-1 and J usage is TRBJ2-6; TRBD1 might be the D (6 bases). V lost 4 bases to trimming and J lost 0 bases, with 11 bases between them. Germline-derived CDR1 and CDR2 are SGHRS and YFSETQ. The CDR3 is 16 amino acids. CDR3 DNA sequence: TGCGCCAGCAGCGGCGCAGGGGACTCTGGGGCCAACGTCCTGACTTTC. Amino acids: CASSGAGDSGANVLTF.

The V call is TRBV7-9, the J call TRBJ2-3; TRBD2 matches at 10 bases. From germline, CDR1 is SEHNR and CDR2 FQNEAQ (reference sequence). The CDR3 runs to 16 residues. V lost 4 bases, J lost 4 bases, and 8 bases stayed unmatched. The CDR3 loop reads CASSSRPSGGADTQYF. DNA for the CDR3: TGTGCCAGCAGCTCCCGCCCCAGCGGGGGGGCAGATACGCAGTATTTT.

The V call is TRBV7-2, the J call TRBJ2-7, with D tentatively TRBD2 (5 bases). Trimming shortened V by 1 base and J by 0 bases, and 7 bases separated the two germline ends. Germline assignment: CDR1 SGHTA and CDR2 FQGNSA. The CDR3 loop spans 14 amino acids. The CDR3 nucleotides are TGTGCCAGCAGCTTAGTGGCGGGCTCCTACGAGCAGTACTTC. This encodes CASSLVAGSYEQYF.

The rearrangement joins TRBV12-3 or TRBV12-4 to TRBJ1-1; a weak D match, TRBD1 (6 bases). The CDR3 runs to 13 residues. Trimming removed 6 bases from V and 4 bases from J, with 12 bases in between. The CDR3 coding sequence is TGTGCCAGCAGACGAACAGGGCGCACTGAAGCTTTCTTT. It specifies CASRRTGRTEAFF.

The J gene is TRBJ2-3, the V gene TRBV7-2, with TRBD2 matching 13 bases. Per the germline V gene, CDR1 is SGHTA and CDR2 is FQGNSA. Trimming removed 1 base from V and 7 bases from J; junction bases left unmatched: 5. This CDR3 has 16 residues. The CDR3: CASSLGTSGRTNTQYF. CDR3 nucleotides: TGTGCCAGCAGCTTAGGGACTAGCGGGAGAACAAATACGCAGTATTTT. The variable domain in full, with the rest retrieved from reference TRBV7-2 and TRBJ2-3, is GAGVSQSPSNKVTEKGKDVELRCDPISGHTALYWYRQSLGQGLEFLIYFQGNSAPDKSGLPSDRFSAERTGGSVSTLTIQRTQQEDSAVYLCASSLGTSGRTNTQYFGPGTRLTVL.

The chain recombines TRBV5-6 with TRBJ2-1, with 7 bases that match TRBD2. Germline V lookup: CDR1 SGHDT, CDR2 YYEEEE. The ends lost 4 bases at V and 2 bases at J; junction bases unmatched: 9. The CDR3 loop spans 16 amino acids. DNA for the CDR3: TGTGCCAGCAGCCTAGCCCGGGACTATACCTACAATGAGCAGTTCTTC. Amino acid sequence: CASSLARDYTYNEQFF. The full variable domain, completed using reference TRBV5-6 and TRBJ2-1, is DAGVTQSPTHLIKTRGQQVTLRCSPKSGHDTVSWYQQALGQGPQFIFQYYEEEERQRGNFPDRFSGHQFPNYSSELNVNALLLGDSALYLCASSLARDYTYNEQFFGPGTRLTVL.

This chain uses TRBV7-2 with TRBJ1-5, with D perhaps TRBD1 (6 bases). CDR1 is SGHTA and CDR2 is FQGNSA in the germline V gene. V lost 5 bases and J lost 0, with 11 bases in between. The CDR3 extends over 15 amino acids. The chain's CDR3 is CASSPYRASNQPQHF. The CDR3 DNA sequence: TGTGCCAGCAGCCCCTACAGGGCTAGCAATCAGCCCCAGCATTTT. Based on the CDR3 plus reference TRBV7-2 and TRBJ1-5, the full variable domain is GAGVSQSPSNKVTEKGKDVELRCDPISGHTALYWYRQSLGQGLEFLIYFQGNSAPDKSGLPSDRFSAERTGGSVSTLTIQRTQQEDSAVYLCASSPYRASNQPQHFGDGTRLSIL.

The CDR3 sequence: CASSLGTGGALTVNTEAFF. The CDR3 nucleotides are TGTGCCAGCAGCTTAGGGACAGGGGGAGCCTTGACTGTGAACACTGAAGCTTTCTTT. V usage is TRBV28 and J usage is TRBJ1-1, with 11 bases that match TRBD1. Germline V CDR1 and CDR2: MDHEN, SYDVKM. CDR3 length: 19 amino acids. The V and J ends lost 6 bases and 0 bases, in that order; junction bases with no gene match: 15.

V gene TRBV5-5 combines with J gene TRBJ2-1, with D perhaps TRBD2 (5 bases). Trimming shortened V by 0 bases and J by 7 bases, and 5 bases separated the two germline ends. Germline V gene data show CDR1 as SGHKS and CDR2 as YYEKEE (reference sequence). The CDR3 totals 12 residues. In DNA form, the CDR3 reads TGTGCCAGCAGCTTGGCGGGGAATGAGCAGTTCTTC. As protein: CASSLAGNEQFF.

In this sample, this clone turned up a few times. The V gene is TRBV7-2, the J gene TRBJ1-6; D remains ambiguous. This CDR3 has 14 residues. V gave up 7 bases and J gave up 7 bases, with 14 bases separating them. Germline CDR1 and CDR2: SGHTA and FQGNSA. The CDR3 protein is CASTLAGVNSPLHF. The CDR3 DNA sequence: TGTGCCAGCACCCTCGCCGGGGTGAATTCACCCCTCCACTTT.

The CDR3 region is CASKETSYGNQPQHF. The CDR3 DNA sequence: TGTGCCAGTAAGGAAACCAGTTACGGCAATCAGCCCCAGCATTTT. The chain is built from TRBV19 and TRBJ1-5; D is undetermined. CDR3 length: 15 residues. Germline CDR1 LNHDA, CDR2 SQIVND (reference sequence). Trimming pared 7 bases from V and 2 bases from J, leaving 15 bases between.